Reported below is one T cell receptor beta chain. Its matching antigen is unknown. The CDR3 runs 16 residues. Trimming cost V 7 bases and J 1 base; bases outside gene matches: 11. The germline CDR1 and CDR2 sequences are LNHDA and SQIVND (reference sequence). Time point noted: week 47, end of study. With topical imiquimod, each dose of the vaccine consisted of 300 ug of mutant IDH1 20-mer peptide. The record originates from a study of a mutant IDH1 vaccine in newly diagnosed glioma. Clones were read by immunoSEQ multiplex PCR, and TCRdb kept only the in-frame ones, dropping some. Among 20,000 to 25,000 clones, almost 85% were seen once, and the ten largest hold 2.5% to 3%.

The sample in question was PBMCs, obtained from a glioma patient whose treatment included an IDH1 peptide vaccine. The gene calls are TRBV19 and TRBJ2-3, with 7 positions matching TRBD1. This sequence originates from a middle-aged man with glioma. The CDR3 spells CASNPPQGTGTDTQYF. The CDR3, as DNA: TGTGCCAGTAACCCTCCACAGGGGACGGGCACAGATACGCAGTATTTT.